The following is a T cell receptor beta chain sequence with its context. Repertoires were generated with immunoSEQ multiplex PCR, while TCRdb's copy carries only in-frame clones and drops some. Among approximately 66,000 clones listed, roughly 90% were seen once. Germline CDR1 and CDR2: SGDLS and YYNGEE. V shed 0 bases and J shed 0 bases, with 5 bases lying between them. The CDR3 contains 14 residues. This sample is part of a study of technical replicates of blood from several donors. This TCR derives from a human donor in good health. Some clones in this sample may be carry-over from other donors' samples. The sample comprised PBMCs. V is TRBV9 and J is TRBJ2-3; D ambiguous. CDR3 region: CASSVVTSTDTQYF. In DNA form, the CDR3 reads TGTGCCAGCAGCGTAGTAACTAGCACAGATACGCAGTATTTT.